This TCR beta chain was captured in a study of cytomegalovirus exposure and HLA in healthy donors (dated by TCRdb to between 2016 and 2019). Study-level background: The roughly 670 repertoires of the first cohort and the 110 or so validation repertoires were produced on the same platform, according to a later analysis. To predict cytomegalovirus infection status, the study brought together high-throughput TCR immunosequencing, statistical association of individual TCRs with disease status, and machine learning. A separate validation cohort of more than 100 different subjects was used in addition to the 666-subject first cohort. The study aimed to test whether signatures of past pathogen exposure could be identified by cataloging public T cell receptors.

According to the germline V gene (reference sequence), CDR1 reads SGHKS and CDR2 reads YYEKEE. Relative to germline, V is missing 3 bases and J is missing 9 bases, with 15 bases of the junction outside any gene match. CDR3 length: 16 amino acids, cysteine to phenylalanine. The DNA shown is the 48-base CDR3, in frame from base 1. About this clone: Its antigen remains unidentified. Per-base qualities were not stored, and no clone one base away is much larger.

Results and caveats for the whole study, not just this receptor: Subsequent analysis determined that TCRs grouped into clusters in the first cohort also showed a tendency toward co-occurrence across the 90 to 150 validation repertoires, and approximately 94% of cluster scores exceeded 0. The authors suggested that the approach could potentially be extended to other disease states and immunological phenotypes. In vitro tests confirmed that a few of the cytomegalovirus-associated TCR beta chains recognize cytomegalovirus antigens. In both the original and validation cohorts, the classifier was reported to diagnose cytomegalovirus status with high specificity and sensitivity. A later analysis lacked HLA typing for the validation cohort, so it scored co-occurrence in that cohort across all 120 repertoires. Across donors, most TCR sequences were observed very rarely, whereas some public TCRs were present in many individuals. A total of fewer than 200 TCR beta chains were listed by the study as associated with cytomegalovirus.

Donors formed part of the validation cohort, which comprised some 120 subjects and was distinct from the first cohort of under 850 subjects. The library was built by means of the immunoSEQ multiplex PCR assay. Turning to the authors' computational methods: A statistical classification framework was developed to diagnose cytomegalovirus status using the catalog of TCR beta chain sequences. Here the immuneACCESS table is served through TCRdb, limited to in-frame sequences with V and J called. Missing clones are a known gap in these copies; in checked studies unresolved V genes cover under half, and the rest lacks a known reason. That table is the source of V, J and clone size, and D and trimming were worked out from the DNA. Within this sample are 140,000 or so clones, with 87% of them counted one time only. Less than 5.5% of the sample goes to the ten largest clones.

The sequencing input was PBMCs. This receptor chain uses TRBV5-5 and TRBJ1-5, and TRBD1 matches 7 of the central bases. This receptor was identified in a man between 18 and 35 years old in good health and CMV-seropositive. The CDR3 protein sequence reads: CASSSTQTGVAVPQHF. The nucleotides are TGTGCCAGCAGCTCCACACAAACAGGGGTCGCGGTGCCCCAGCATTTT.